The present T cell receptor beta chain was sequenced within a study of T-cell reconstitution after alpha-beta-depleted transplantation in children. Preparation of the TCRbeta library used unique molecular identifiers. MiXCR, run by TCRdb on the PCR reads, gives a single entry per CDR3 protein. The repertoire has just over 350,000 distinct CDR3 sequences, 13% of them found once; the top ten carry about 3.9%. With V trimmed by 6 bases and J by 7 bases, 14 bases remained unmatched. CDR1 and CDR2 (germline): SNHLY, FYNNEI. The CDR3 loop spans 15 amino acids. The sequencing used PBMCs, collected from the stem cell graft. This sequence was found in a human donor who donated a stem cell graft to a child with Fanconi anemia. The rearrangement joins TRBV2 to TRBJ1-1, with TRBD1 identical over 7 bases. DNA of the CDR3: TGTGCCAGCAGGCTGACAGGGTTAAGGTTGGATGAAGCTTTCTTT. Translating gives CASRLTGLRLDEAFF.